Below, 31 T cell receptor beta chains from the same sample are listed, as sequenced in a study of blood T cell repertoires in COVID-19. Measured with immunoSEQ multiplex PCR; TCRdb has only the in-frame clones, and not every one. The data show hundreds of thousands of clones, with 87% seen just once and about 2.5% held by the top ten. What was sequenced was peripheral blood. These receptors originate from a man aged 18 to 30 with active or convalescent COVID-19.

In its sample, this clone was seen a few times. V usage is TRBV21-1 and J usage is TRBJ1-6; TRBD1 was called by the table and not checked on the DNA. TRBV21-1 is recorded as a pseudogene. The CDR3 contains 17 residues. CDR3 loop: CASSNPRTGGNNSPLHF. The CDR3 DNA follows: TGTGCCAGCAGCAACCCCCGGACAGGGGGGAATAATTCACCCCTCCACTTT.

The sample holds a few counts of this clone. V gene TRBV7-2 combines with J gene TRBJ1-2; D gene ambiguous. Germline V lookup: CDR1 SGHTA, CDR2 FQGNSA. The CDR3 contains 15 residues. V lost 1 base, J lost 0 bases, and 9 bases lay in between. As DNA, the CDR3 is TGTGCCAGCAGCTTAGAGTACAGTTCTAACTATGGCTACACCTTC. It encodes CASSLEYSSNYGYTF.

A single count supports this clone. This sequence joins TRBV21-1 and TRBJ2-6; whether TRBD2, the table's D call, matches the DNA was not checked. TRBV21-1 is an annotated pseudogene. The CDR3 runs 17 residues. The CDR3 loop is CASSKAGGRAGANVLTF. For the CDR3, the DNA is TGTGCCAGCAGCAAAGCCGGCGGCCGTGCCGGGGCCAACGTCCTGACTTTC.

This clone was seen more than once but under ten times. The CDR3 spells CASSQAETTNEKLFF. In DNA form, the CDR3 reads TGCGCCAGCAGCCAAGCTGAGACAACTAATGAAAAACTGTTTTTT. V and J are TRBV4-1 and TRBJ1-4; D is undetermined. This CDR3 has 15 residues. The germline V gene encodes CDR1 MGHRA and CDR2 YSYEKL. V lost 1 base and J 0 bases, leaving 6 bases between the germline ends.

V usage is TRBV28 and J usage is TRBJ1-2; 10 bases line up with TRBD1. This CDR3 is 15 amino acids long. The ends lost 5 bases at V and 4 bases at J; junction bases unmatched: 7. Germline CDR1 and CDR2: MDHEN and SYDVKM. Here the CDR3 DNA reads TGTGCCAGCAGTATCGGGACAGGGGCCCTCTATGGCTACACCTTC. The encoded protein is CASSIGTGALYGYTF.

The V call is TRBV9, the J call TRBJ1-6, with TRBD1 identical over 7 bases. The trim removed 0 bases at V and 3 bases at J, leaving 9 bases unmatched. The germline gives CDR1 SGDLS, CDR2 YYNGEE. The CDR3 totals 18 residues. The CDR3 loop is CASSVVYPRQGYNSPLHF. CDR3 nucleotides: TGTGCCAGCAGCGTAGTTTACCCCAGACAGGGCTATAATTCACCCCTCCACTTT.

The chain joins TRBV3-1 (or the pseudogene TRBV3-2) to TRBJ1-1; a possible D gene is TRBD1 (5 bases). Trimming left V 4 bases short and J 7 bases short, with 16 bases between. CDR3 length equals 14 residues. CDR1 is LGHDT, CDR2 YNNKEL, per germline (reference sequence). Here the CDR3 reads CASSLRDDTFEAFF. DNA for the CDR3: TGTGCCAGCAGCCTGCGGGACGACACTTTTGAAGCTTTCTTT.

This clone was picked up one time. This sequence joins TRBV28 and TRBJ2-7, with 9 bases lining up with TRBD2. Germline V CDR1 and CDR2: MDHEN, SYDVKM. With V trimmed by 3 bases and J by 3 bases, 3 bases remained unmatched. This CDR3 is 14 amino acids long. The CDR3 DNA reads as TGTGCCAGCAGTTTCGTAGCGGGAGTCTACGAGCAGTACTTC. Amino acids: CASSFVAGVYEQYF.

Only a few counts were recorded for this clone. The chain links TRBV3-1 (or the pseudogene TRBV3-2) to TRBJ1-4; TRBD1 matches 8 bases. Trimming took 5 bases from V and 3 from J; bases not matched to a gene: 5. This CDR3 is built from 15 residues. Germline CDR1 is LGHDT and CDR2 is YNNKEL (reference sequence). In DNA form, the CDR3 reads TGTGCCAGCAGCTCTACGACAGGGGCTAATGAAAAACTGTTTTTT. Its protein product is CASSSTTGANEKLFF.

The chain employs TRBV5-1 and TRBJ2-5, with 8 positions matching TRBD1. V shed 6 bases, J shed 3 bases, and the junction held 7 bases outside the gene matches. The germline V gene encodes CDR1 SGHRS and CDR2 YFSETQ. The CDR3 totals 14 residues. Written as DNA, the CDR3 is TGCGCCAGCAACATATTGGACAGGGAAGAGACCCAGTACTTC. Protein: CASNILDREETQYF.

The chain links TRBV5-6 to TRBJ2-7, with 7 positions matching TRBD1. Trimming cost V 5 bases and J 2 bases; bases outside gene matches: 4. Germline CDR1 and CDR2: SGHDT and YYEEEE. CDR3 length: 13 residues. For the CDR3, the DNA is TGTGCCAGCAGTGGACAGGTGACCTACGAGCAGTACTTC. Its translation is CASSGQVTYEQYF.

The CDR3 nucleotides read TGTGCCAGCAGCCAAGAGAGCGGGGGGTACACAGATACGCAGTATTTT. This codes for CASSQESGGYTDTQYF. The chain uses TRBV4-2 and TRBJ2-3, with 9 bases aligning to TRBD2. This CDR3 is 16 amino acids long. From germline, CDR1 is LGHNA and CDR2 YNFKEQ. Losses at the gene ends were 0 bases for V and 2 bases for J; bases not matched to a gene: 3.

In this sample, this clone turned up once. The chain has TRBV19 and TRBJ2-3; no firm D call. This CDR3 comprises 15 residues. Germline lookup yields CDR1 LNHDA and CDR2 SQIVND (reference sequence). V lost 3 bases and J lost 2, with 12 bases in between. The CDR3 DNA reads TGTGCCAGTAGTATTAATCGAGACATCACAGATACGCAGTATTTT. Translating it yields CASSINRDITDTQYF.

V usage is TRBV4-1 and J usage is TRBJ2-7; 13 bases map to TRBD2. The CDR3 is 17 residues long. The trim removed 3 bases at V and 5 bases at J, leaving 10 bases unmatched. Germline loops: CDR1 MGHRA, CDR2 YSYEKL. CDR3 sequence (DNA): TGCGCCAGCAGCCATCCAAACGGCACTAGCGGGAGGGACGAGCAGTACTTC. This sequence encodes CASSHPNGTSGRDEQYF.

This rearrangement joins TRBV19 to TRBJ2-7; tentatively, D is TRBD2 (5 bases). The V gene's germline CDR1 is LNHDA and CDR2 SQIVND (reference sequence). The V and J ends lost 5 bases and 9 bases respectively, with 20 bases between them. The length of the CDR3 is 14 residues. CDR3 in amino acids: CASSSKFRTDSQYF. CDR3 sequence (DNA): TGTGCCAGTAGTTCCAAATTTAGGACGGACTCGCAGTACTTC.

J is TRBJ1-2 and V is TRBV6-5, with 9 positions matching TRBD1. Losses at the gene ends were 8 bases for V and 2 bases for J; bases not matched to a gene: 9. This CDR3 is 15 amino acids long. The germline V gene encodes CDR1 MNHEY and CDR2 SVGAGI. CDR3 DNA sequence: TGTGCCAGCTTCCAGAGGGACAGGGTAAACTATGGCTACACCTTC. The encoded protein is CASFQRDRVNYGYTF.

This clone was found a few times. The rearrangement uses TRBV7-9 and TRBJ1-1; 7 positions agree with TRBD1. This CDR3 contains 11 residues. After removal of 5 bases from V and 11 bases from J, the junction contained 5 bases not matched to a gene. CDR1 is SEHNR and CDR2 is FQNEAQ in the germline V gene (reference sequence). The CDR3 here is CASSGRQGAFF. CDR3 nucleotides: TGTGCCAGCAGCGGCCGACAGGGTGCTTTCTTT.

The V gene is TRBV7-2, the J gene TRBJ1-1; D not certain. This CDR3 is built from 13 residues. Trimming pared 3 bases from V and 4 bases from J, leaving 9 bases between. Germline CDR1 SGHTA, CDR2 FQGNSA. The CDR3 DNA reads TGTGCCAGCAGCTTGAATCGCGGCACTGAAGCTTTCTTT. It translates to CASSLNRGTEAFF.

CDR3 DNA sequence: TGTGCCAGCAGCCCGGGACTAGCGGAGTCGCGGGAGCTGTTTTTT. Translation gives CASSPGLAESRELFF. The chain carries TRBV7-3 and TRBJ2-2; the match to TRBD2 covers 11 bases. CDR3 length equals 15 residues. The V segment lost 5 bases and the J segment 9 bases; nucleotides outside the gene matches: 8. In germline, CDR1 is SGHTA, CDR2 FQGTGA.

Written as DNA, the CDR3 is TGTGCCAGCAGTCGAGTCCACAATGAGCAGTTCTTC. Translated: CASSRVHNEQFF. J is TRBJ2-1 and V is TRBV5-6; D is uncertain. V was trimmed by 5 bases and J by 5 bases, leaving 8 bases between them. Germline CDR1 SGHDT, CDR2 YYEEEE. This CDR3 comprises 12 residues.

This clone was found many times. The J gene is TRBJ2-2, the V gene TRBV5-1, with unresolved D. CDR1 and CDR2 (germline): SGHRS, YFSETQ. This CDR3 is 16 amino acids long. The V end was cut by 5 bases, the J end by 1 base, with 15 bases between. The CDR3 loop is CASSRDTLMNTGELFF. CDR3 sequence (DNA): TGCGCCAGCAGTCGCGACACACTCATGAACACCGGGGAGCTGTTTTTT.

This clone was found once. This chain uses TRBV4-2 with TRBJ2-5; D uncertain. This CDR3 has 12 residues. Between the trimmed V and J ends, which lost 1 base and 5 bases, there was a span of 5 bases. Germline assignment: CDR1 LGHNA and CDR2 YNFKEQ. The CDR3 region is CASSQGSETQYF. The CDR3 coding sequence is TGTGCCAGCAGCCAAGGTTCGGAGACCCAGTACTTC.

V gene TRBV5-1 combines with J gene TRBJ1-1, with D possibly TRBD1 on 5 matching bases. CDR3 length: 13 residues. Per the germline V gene, CDR1 is SGHRS and CDR2 is YFSETQ. V was trimmed by 2 bases and J by 3 bases, leaving 8 bases between them. This chain's CDR3 is CASSFVQDTEAFF. CDR3 coding DNA: TGCGCCAGCAGCTTCGTACAGGACACTGAAGCTTTCTTT. Looking up the rest from reference TRBV5-1 and TRBJ1-1 gives the full variable domain: KAGVTQTPRYLIKTRGQQVTLSCSPISGHRSVSWYQQTPGQGLQFLFEYFSETQRNKGNFPGRFSGRQFSNSRSEMNVSTLELGDSALYLCASSFVQDTEAFFGQGTRLTVV.

This clone has only a few counts. The chain recombines TRBV29-1 with TRBJ2-1, with a possible D match to TRBD1 (5 bases). The CDR3 consists of 13 residues. With 3 bases removed from V and 2 bases from J, the gap between germline ends came to 8 bases. CDR1 is SQVTM, CDR2 ANQGSEA, per germline. The CDR3, as DNA: TGCAGCGTTGACGCAGGGACCTACAATGAGCAGTTCTTC. Its translation is CSVDAGTYNEQFF.

This chain joins TRBV19 and TRBJ2-1, with TRBD2 as a possible D gene (6 bases). Germline-derived CDR1 and CDR2 are LNHDA and SQIVND (reference sequence). Between the trimmed V and J ends, which lost 5 bases and 0 bases, there was a span of 17 bases. The CDR3 has 17 amino acids. CDR3 bases: TGTGCCAGTAGTCCCGACCTCCTAGCGATCTCCTACAATGAGCAGTTCTTC. Translated, it gives CASSPDLLAISYNEQFF.

The chain's CDR3 is CASSTGGRDEQFF. CDR3 nucleotides: TGTGCCAGCTCCACGGGGGGCCGGGATGAGCAGTTCTTC. This sequence joins TRBV25-1 and TRBJ2-1, with D possibly TRBD2 on 7 matching bases. V gave up 8 bases and J gave up 8 bases, with 16 bases separating them. The V gene's germline CDR1 is MGHDK and CDR2 SYGVNS. This CDR3 is built from 13 residues.

The chain couples TRBV10-2 to TRBJ1-1; D gene ambiguous. V lost 0 bases and J 3 bases, leaving 11 bases between the germline ends. The CDR3 length is 15 residues. Germline CDR1 and CDR2: WSHSY and SAAADI. CDR3 region: CASSESTLAYTEAFF. The CDR3 DNA reads as TGCGCCAGCAGTGAGTCGACTCTAGCGTACACTGAAGCTTTCTTT.

The rearrangement links TRBV12-3 or TRBV12-4 to TRBJ2-1; the D is unclear. V was shortened by 7 bases and J by 10 bases, with 11 bases between the two germline ends. This CDR3 spans 11 amino acids. The CDR3, as DNA: TGTGCCAGCACCCATGAGGTGGAGCAGTTCTTC. Residues: CASTHEVEQFF.

The genes are TRBV6-4 and TRBJ1-2, with 7 nucleotides matching TRBD1. The CDR3 spans 13 residues. After removal of 6 bases from V and 2 bases from J, the junction contained 3 bases not matched to a gene. Germline CDR1 is MRHNA and CDR2 is SNTAGT. CDR3 protein: CASSPQGNYGYTF. The CDR3 DNA sequence: TGTGCCAGCAGCCCACAGGGGAACTATGGCTACACCTTC.

The chain recombines TRBV7-9 with TRBJ2-7; unclear D gene. CDR1 and CDR2 (germline): SEHNR, FQNEAQ (reference sequence). The CDR3 has 12 amino acids. V shed 8 bases and J shed 7 bases, with 15 bases lying between them. The CDR3 bases are TGTGCCAGCTCCCGAGGATTGAGGGAGCAGTACTTC. Translating it yields CASSRGLREQYF.

The chain joins TRBV27 to TRBJ2-3; 11 bases line up with TRBD2. The CDR3 extends over 17 amino acids. The trim removed 8 bases at V and 7 bases at J, leaving 17 bases unmatched. Germline values: CDR1 MNHEY, CDR2 SMNVEV (reference sequence). In DNA, the CDR3 is TGTGCCAGCGCCGCTCTCTCGGGACTAGCGGAGGGGTATACGCAGTATTTT. Translation: CASAALSGLAEGYTQYF.